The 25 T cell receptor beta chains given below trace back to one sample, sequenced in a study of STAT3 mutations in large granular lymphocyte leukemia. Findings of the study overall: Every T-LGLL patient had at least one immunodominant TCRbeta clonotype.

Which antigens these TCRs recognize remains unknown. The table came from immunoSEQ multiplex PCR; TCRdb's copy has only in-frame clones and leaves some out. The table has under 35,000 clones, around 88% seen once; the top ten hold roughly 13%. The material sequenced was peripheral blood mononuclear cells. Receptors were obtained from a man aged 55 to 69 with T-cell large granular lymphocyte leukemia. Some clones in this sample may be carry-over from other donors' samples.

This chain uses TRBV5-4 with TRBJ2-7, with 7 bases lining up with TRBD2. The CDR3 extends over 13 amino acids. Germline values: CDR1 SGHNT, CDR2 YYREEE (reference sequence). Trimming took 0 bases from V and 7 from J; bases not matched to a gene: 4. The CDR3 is CASSLGQAGEQYF. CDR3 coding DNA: TGTGCCAGCAGCTTGGGGCAAGCGGGGGAGCAGTACTTC.

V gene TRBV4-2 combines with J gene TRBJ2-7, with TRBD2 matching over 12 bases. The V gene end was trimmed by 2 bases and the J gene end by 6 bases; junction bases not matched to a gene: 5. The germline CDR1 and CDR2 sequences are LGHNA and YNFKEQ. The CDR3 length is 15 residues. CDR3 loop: CASSQSTSGSSEQYF. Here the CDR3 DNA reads TGTGCCAGCAGCCAATCGACTAGCGGGAGTTCCGAGCAGTACTTC.

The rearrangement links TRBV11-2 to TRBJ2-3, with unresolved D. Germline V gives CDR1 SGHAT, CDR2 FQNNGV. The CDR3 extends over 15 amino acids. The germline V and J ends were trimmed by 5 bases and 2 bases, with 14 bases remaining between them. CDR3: CASSRNSPPTDTQYF. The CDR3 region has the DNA TGTGCCAGCAGCCGGAATTCTCCTCCCACAGATACGCAGTATTTT.

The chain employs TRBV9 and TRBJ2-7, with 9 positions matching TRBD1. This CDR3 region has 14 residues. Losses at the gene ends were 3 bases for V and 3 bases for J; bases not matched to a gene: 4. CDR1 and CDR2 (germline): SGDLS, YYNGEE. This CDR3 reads CASSASGQGYEQYF. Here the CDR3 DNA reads TGTGCCAGCAGCGCCTCGGGACAGGGCTACGAGCAGTACTTC. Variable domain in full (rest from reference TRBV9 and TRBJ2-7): DSGVTQTPKHLITATGQRVTLRCSPRSGDLSVYWYQQSLDQGLQFLIQYYNGEERAKGNILERFSAQQFPDLHSELNLSSLELGDSALYFCASSASGQGYEQYFGPGTRLTVT.

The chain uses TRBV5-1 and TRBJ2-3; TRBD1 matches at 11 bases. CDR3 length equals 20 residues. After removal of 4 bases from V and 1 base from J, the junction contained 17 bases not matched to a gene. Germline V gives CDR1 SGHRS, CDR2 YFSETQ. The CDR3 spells CASSRLGATGQGAGTDTQYF. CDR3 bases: TGCGCCAGCAGCAGACTGGGGGCTACCGGACAGGGGGCGGGCACAGATACGCAGTATTTT.

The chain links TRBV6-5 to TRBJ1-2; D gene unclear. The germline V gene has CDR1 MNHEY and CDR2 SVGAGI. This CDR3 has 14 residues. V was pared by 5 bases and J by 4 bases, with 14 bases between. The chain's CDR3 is CASSPEGLFYGYTF. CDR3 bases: TGTGCCAGCAGTCCGGAAGGGCTTTTCTATGGCTACACCTTC.

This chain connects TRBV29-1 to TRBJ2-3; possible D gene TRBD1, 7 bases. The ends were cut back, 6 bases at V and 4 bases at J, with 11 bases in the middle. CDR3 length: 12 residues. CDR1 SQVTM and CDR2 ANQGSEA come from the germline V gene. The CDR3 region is CSVGGQPDTQYF. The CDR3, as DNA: TGCAGCGTGGGGGGACAGCCAGATACGCAGTATTTT.

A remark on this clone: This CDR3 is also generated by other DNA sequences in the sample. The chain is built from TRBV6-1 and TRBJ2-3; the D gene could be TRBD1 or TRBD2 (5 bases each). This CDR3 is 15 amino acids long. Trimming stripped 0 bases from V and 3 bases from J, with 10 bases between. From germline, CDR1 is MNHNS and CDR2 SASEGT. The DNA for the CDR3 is TGTGCCAGCAGTGAAGCTCTAGCAGGGACAGATACGCAGTATTTT. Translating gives CASSEALAGTDTQYF.

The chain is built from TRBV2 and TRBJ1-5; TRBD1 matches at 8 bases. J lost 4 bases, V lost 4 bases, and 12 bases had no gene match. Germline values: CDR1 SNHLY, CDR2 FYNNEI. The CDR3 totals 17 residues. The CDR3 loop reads CASSASPDRARNQPQHF. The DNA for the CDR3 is TGTGCCAGCAGTGCCTCCCCGGACAGGGCTAGGAATCAGCCCCAGCATTTT.

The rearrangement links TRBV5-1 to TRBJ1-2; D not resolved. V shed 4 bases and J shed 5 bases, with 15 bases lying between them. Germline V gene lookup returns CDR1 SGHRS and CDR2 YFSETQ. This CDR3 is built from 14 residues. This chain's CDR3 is CASSPQQYMYGYTF. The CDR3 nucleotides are TGCGCCAGCAGCCCGCAACAGTATATGTATGGCTACACCTTC. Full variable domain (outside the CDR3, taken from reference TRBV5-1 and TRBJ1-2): KAGVTQTPRYLIKTRGQQVTLSCSPISGHRSVSWYQQTPGQGLQFLFEYFSETQRNKGNFPGRFSGRQFSNSRSEMNVSTLELGDSALYLCASSPQQYMYGYTFGSGTRLTVV.

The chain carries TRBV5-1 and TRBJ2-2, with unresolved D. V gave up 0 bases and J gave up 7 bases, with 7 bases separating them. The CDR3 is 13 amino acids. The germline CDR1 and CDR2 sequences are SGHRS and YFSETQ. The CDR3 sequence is CASSLGSGGELFF. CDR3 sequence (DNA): TGCGCCAGCAGCTTGGGATCCGGCGGGGAGCTGTTTTTT.

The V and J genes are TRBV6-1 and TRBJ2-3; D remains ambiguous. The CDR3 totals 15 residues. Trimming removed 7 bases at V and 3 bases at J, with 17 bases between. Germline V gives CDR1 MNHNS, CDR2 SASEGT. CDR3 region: CASTPITQRTDTQYF. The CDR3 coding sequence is TGTGCCAGCACCCCTATAACACAGCGTACAGATACGCAGTATTTT.

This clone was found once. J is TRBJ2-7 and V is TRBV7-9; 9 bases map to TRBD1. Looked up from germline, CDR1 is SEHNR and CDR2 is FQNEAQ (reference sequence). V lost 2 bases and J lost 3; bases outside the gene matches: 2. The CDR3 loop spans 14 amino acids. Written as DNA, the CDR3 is TGTGCCAGCAGCTTACTGGGACAGGGCTACGAGCAGTACTTC. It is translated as CASSLLGQGYEQYF.

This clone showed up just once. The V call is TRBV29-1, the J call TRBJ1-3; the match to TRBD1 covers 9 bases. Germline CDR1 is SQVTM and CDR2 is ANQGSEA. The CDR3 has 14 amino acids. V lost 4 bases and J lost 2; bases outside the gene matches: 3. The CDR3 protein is CSVAQGAAGNTIYF. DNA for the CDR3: TGCAGCGTTGCACAGGGGGCCGCTGGAAACACCATATATTTT.

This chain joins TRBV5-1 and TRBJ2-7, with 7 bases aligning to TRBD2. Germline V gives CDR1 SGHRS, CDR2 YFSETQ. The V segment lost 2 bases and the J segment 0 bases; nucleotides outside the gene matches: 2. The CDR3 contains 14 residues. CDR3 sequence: CASSLTSASYEQYF. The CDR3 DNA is TGCGCCAGCAGCTTAACTAGCGCCTCCTACGAGCAGTACTTC.

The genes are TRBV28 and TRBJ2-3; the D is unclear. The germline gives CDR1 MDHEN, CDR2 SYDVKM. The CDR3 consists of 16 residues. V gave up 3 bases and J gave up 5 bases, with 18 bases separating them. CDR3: CASSFGRTWTGDTQYF. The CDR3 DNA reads TGTGCCAGCAGTTTCGGCCGTACATGGACGGGAGATACGCAGTATTTT. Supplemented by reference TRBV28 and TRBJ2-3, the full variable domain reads DVKVTQSSRYLVKRTGEKVFLECVQDMDHENMFWYRQDPGLGLRLIYFSYDVKMKEKGDIPEGYSVSREKKERFSLILESASTNQTSMYLCASSFGRTWTGDTQYFGPGTRLTVL.

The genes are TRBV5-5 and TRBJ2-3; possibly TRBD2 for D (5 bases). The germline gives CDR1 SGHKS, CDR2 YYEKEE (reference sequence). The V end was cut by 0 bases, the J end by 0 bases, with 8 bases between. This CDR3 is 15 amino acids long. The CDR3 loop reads CASSLAGISTDTQYF. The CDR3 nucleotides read TGTGCCAGCAGCTTGGCGGGAATTAGCACAGATACGCAGTATTTT. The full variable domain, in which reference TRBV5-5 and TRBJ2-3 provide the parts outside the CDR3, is DAGVTQSPTHLIKTRGQQVTLRCSPISGHKSVSWYQQVLGQGPQFIFQYYEKEERGRGNFPDRFSARQFPNYSSELNVNALLLGDSALYLCASSLAGISTDTQYFGPGTRLTVL.

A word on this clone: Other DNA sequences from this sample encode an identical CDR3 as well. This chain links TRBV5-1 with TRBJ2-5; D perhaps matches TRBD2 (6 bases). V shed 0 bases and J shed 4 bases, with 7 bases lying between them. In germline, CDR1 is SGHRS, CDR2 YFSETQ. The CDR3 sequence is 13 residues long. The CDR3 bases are TGCGCCAGCAGCTTGGCGGGAGCAGAGACCCAGTACTTC. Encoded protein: CASSLAGAETQYF.

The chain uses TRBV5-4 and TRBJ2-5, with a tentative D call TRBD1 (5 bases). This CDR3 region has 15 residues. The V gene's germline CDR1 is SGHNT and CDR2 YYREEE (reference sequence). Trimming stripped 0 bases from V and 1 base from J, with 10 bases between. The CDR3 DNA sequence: TGTGCCAGCAGCTTGGGGGGCTTCGGCCAAGAGACCCAGTACTTC. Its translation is CASSLGGFGQETQYF.

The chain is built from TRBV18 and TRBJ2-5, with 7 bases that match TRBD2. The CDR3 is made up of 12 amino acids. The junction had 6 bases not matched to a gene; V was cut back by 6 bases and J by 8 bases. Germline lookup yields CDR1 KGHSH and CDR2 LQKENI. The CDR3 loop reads CASSPGGETQYF. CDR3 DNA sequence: TGTGCCAGCTCCCCGGGGGGAGAAACCCAGTACTTC.

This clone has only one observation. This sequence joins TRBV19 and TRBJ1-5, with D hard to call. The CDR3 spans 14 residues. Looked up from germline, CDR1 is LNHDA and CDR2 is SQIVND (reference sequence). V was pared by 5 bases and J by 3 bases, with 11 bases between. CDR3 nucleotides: TGTGCCAGTAGTCCTAGACCGATCAATCAGCCCCAGCATTTT. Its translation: CASSPRPINQPQHF. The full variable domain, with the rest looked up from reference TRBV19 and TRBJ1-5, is DGGITQSPKYLFRKEGQNVTLSCEQNLNHDAMYWYRQDPGQGLRLIYYSQIVNDFQKGDIAEGYSVSREKKESFPLTVTSAQKNPTAFYLCASSPRPINQPQHFGDGTRLSIL.

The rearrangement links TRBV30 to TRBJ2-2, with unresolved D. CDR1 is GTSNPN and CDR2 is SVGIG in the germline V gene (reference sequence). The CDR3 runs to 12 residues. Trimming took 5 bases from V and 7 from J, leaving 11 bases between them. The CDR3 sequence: CAWGIGVGELFF. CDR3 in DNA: TGTGCCTGGGGGATAGGCGTCGGGGAGCTGTTTTTT.

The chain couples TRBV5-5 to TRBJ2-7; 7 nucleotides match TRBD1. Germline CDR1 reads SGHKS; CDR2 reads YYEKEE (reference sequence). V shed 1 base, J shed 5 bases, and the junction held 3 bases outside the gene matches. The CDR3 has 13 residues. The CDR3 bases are TGTGCCAGCAGCTTGAGGGGGCTTAACGAGCAGTACTTC. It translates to CASSLRGLNEQYF. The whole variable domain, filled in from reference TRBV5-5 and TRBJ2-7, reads DAGVTQSPTHLIKTRGQQVTLRCSPISGHKSVSWYQQVLGQGPQFIFQYYEKEERGRGNFPDRFSARQFPNYSSELNVNALLLGDSALYLCASSLRGLNEQYFGPGTRLTVT.

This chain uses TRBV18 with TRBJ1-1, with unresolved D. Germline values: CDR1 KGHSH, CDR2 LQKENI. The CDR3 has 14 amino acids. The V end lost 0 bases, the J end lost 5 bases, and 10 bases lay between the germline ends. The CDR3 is CASSPPAGLTEAFF. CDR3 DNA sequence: TGTGCCAGCTCACCACCGGCCGGACTGACTGAAGCTTTCTTT.

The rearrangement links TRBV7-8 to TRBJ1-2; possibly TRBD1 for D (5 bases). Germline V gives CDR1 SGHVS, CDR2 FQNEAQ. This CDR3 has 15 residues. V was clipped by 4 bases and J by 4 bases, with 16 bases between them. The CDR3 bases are TGTGCCAGCAGCTACGCGGCGGGGGTCAGCTATGGCTACACCTTC. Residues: CASSYAAGVSYGYTF. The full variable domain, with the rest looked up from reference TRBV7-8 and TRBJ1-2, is GAGVSQSPRYKVAKRGQDVALRCDPISGHVSLFWYQQALGQGPEFLTYFQNEAQLDKSGLPSDRFFAERPEGSVSTLKIQRTQQEDSAVYLCASSYAAGVSYGYTFGSGTRLTVV.